Reported below is one T cell receptor beta chain. Its specificity is not known. The sample belongs to a study of cytomegalovirus exposure and HLA in healthy donors. Findings and caveats of the study: In an earlier analysis, about 87% or about 30%: the productive usage of most TCR beta V segments. More clonal expansion characterized HLA-associated TCR beta chains than equally common others in a later analysis.

CDR1 is GTSNPN and CDR2 is SVGIG in the germline V gene (reference sequence). V trimming: 5 bases; J trimming: 5 bases; junction bases outside the gene matches: 7. The length of the CDR3 is 15 residues. Primers included in the PCR were 60 Vbeta and 13 Jbeta primers. TCRdb's table, derived via immunoSEQ multiplex PCR, lists solely in-frame clones and lacks some. This table holds approximately 200,000 clones, approximately 81% found once. This TCR derives from a boy younger than 18 in good health and CMV-seronegative. This sequence joins TRBV30 and TRBJ1-5, with 12 bases lining up with TRBD1. Sequencing was done on a sample of PBMCs. CDR3 sequence (DNA): TGTGCCTGGTCCCTCGGGGACAGGGGGCATCAGCCCCAGCATTTT. The encoded protein is CAWSLGDRGHQPQHF.